The 15 T cell receptor beta chains presented below share a single source sample, sequenced in a study of T-cell reconstitution after alpha-beta-depleted transplantation in children. Unique molecular identifiers featured in how the TCRbeta library was prepared. TCRdb independently ran MiXCR on the PCR reads; one entry per CDR3 protein. Of hundreds of thousands of distinct CDR3 sequences listed, more than 10% were seen once; the top ten hold about 2.6%. The sample here was PBMCs from the stem cell graft donor, taken from the stem cell graft. The source of these receptors is a human donor who donated a stem cell graft to a child with acute lymphoblastic leukemia.

The V call is TRBV9, the J call TRBJ2-3, with D perhaps being TRBD1 or TRBD2 (6 bases each). V was cut by 3 bases and J by 11 bases, with 13 bases left in between. The germline CDR1 and CDR2 sequences are SGDLS and YYNGEE. The CDR3 consists of 12 residues. Here the CDR3 DNA reads TGTGCCAGCAGCGCCTCGGGGGCTATGCAGTATTTT. Its protein is CASSASGAMQYF.

A note on this clonotype: A read error may produce the germline difference seen at one junction end. The chain combines TRBV27 with TRBJ1-1; unclear D gene. Per germline, CDR1 MNHEY and CDR2 SMNVEV (reference sequence). The CDR3 has 14 residues. The CDR3 spells CASSSRPSYTEAFF. DNA for the CDR3: TGTGCCAGCAGTTCGCGCCCCTCATACACTGAAGCTTTCTTC.

In this sample, this clonotype turned up many times. The chain uses TRBV29-1 and TRBJ2-5, with D possibly being TRBD1 (6 bases). The CDR3 is made up of 12 amino acids. The ends were cut back, 4 bases at V and 2 bases at J, with 8 bases in the middle. CDR1 is SQVTM and CDR2 is ANQGSEA in the germline V gene. CDR3 sequence reads: CSVVGQQETQYF. Written as DNA, the CDR3 is TGCAGCGTTGTAGGACAGCAAGAGACCCAGTACTTC.

This clonotype was seen ten or more times. V gene TRBV7-2 combines with J gene TRBJ2-3; 7 positions match TRBD2. CDR1 is SGHTA, CDR2 FQGNSA, per germline. The junction had 7 bases not matched to a gene; V was cut back by 2 bases and J by 2 bases. This CDR3 is built from 16 residues. The CDR3 protein is CASSLMASGITDTQYF. CDR3 nucleotide sequence: TGTGCCAGCAGCTTAATGGCTAGCGGTATCACAGATACGCAGTATTTT.

The chain is built from TRBV20-1 and TRBJ2-2; D call uncertain. V lost 6 bases, J lost 1 base, and 9 bases lay in between. The length of the CDR3 is 13 residues. In germline, CDR1 is DFQATT, CDR2 SNEGSKA (reference sequence). The CDR3 region is CSAKAGNTGELFF. Here the CDR3 DNA reads TGCAGTGCCAAGGCAGGGAACACCGGGGAGCTGTTTTTT.

This clonotype has at least ten counts. The chain recombines TRBV20-1 with TRBJ2-2; D might be TRBD1 or TRBD2, each matching 5 bases. The germline V gene encodes CDR1 DFQATT and CDR2 SNEGSKA (reference sequence). Between the trimmed V and J ends, which lost 8 bases and 4 bases, there was a span of 17 bases. The CDR3 spans 14 residues. The CDR3 sequence is CSPLPGPSTGELFF. The CDR3 DNA reads as TGCAGTCCCCTTCCGGGACCGAGCACCGGGGAGCTGTTTTTT.

This clonotype showed up many times. This chain links TRBV12-3 or TRBV12-4 with TRBJ2-5; TRBD2 is a possible D gene (5 bases). Trimming removed 1 base at V and 0 bases at J, with 6 bases between. The CDR3 is 14 amino acids. The CDR3 DNA reads TGTGCCAGCAGTTTAGGAGGGTACCAAGAGACCCAGTACTTC. It specifies CASSLGGYQETQYF.

As for this clonotype: A read error may explain this, as a much larger clone is one base away. Because it lacks the conserved phenylalanine or tryptophan at the end, this CDR3 is likely a read error. The chain employs TRBV27 and TRBJ1-4, with no clear D. V shed 4 bases and J shed 2 bases, with 17 bases lying between them. CDR3 length: 17 residues. The germline gives CDR1 MNHEY, CDR2 SMNVEV (reference sequence). DNA of the CDR3: TGTGCCAGCAGTTCCCTAGGAGATTGGGGTACTAATGAAAAACTGTTTTTG. Translation: CASSSLGDWGTNEKLFL.

As DNA, the CDR3 is TGTGCCTGGAGCCGACGGCAGCCGTACGAGCAGTACTTC. Residues: CAWSRRQPYEQYF. V is TRBV30 and J is TRBJ2-7; unclear D gene. This CDR3 has 13 amino acids. V was shortened by 3 bases and J by 4 bases, with 13 bases between the two germline ends. CDR1 and CDR2 from the germline V gene are GTSNPN and SVGIG (reference sequence).

Remarks on this clonotype: The junction departs from the called germline gene at one end, perhaps through a read error. The chain carries TRBV16 and TRBJ2-2; 7 nucleotides match TRBD2. Germline V gives CDR1 KGHSY, CDR2 FQNENV. The length of the CDR3 is 14 residues. CDR3 loop: CASSSGLLCWELLF. For the CDR3, the DNA is TGTGCCAGCAGCTCGGGACTACTCTGCTGGGAGCTGCTTTTT.

The sample holds many counts of this clonotype. This chain uses TRBV6-1 with TRBJ2-3; a possible D gene is TRBD1 (7 bases). The CDR3 length is 19 residues. Per germline, CDR1 MNHNS and CDR2 SASEGT. V was shortened by 2 bases and J by 3 bases, with 24 bases between the two germline ends. In nucleotides, the CDR3 is TGTGCCAGCAGTGAACGAAATCGGGGGACAGTCAGCGTTACAGATACGCAGTATTTT. Its protein is CASSERNRGTVSVTDTQYF.

Worth noting for this clonotype: It may be a read error: a sequence one base away is much more abundant. The chain joins TRBV13 to TRBJ2-4; D gene uncertain. This CDR3 region has 14 residues. Germline V gene data show CDR1 as PRHDT and CDR2 as FYEKMQ (reference sequence). The CDR3 bases are TGTGCCGGCAGCTCAGACCGAGCCAAAAACATTCAGTACTTC. It specifies CAGSSDRAKNIQYF. Using reference TRBV13 and TRBJ2-4 for the parts outside the CDR3, the full variable domain is AAGVIQSPRHLIKEKRETATLKCYPIPRHDTVYWYQQGPGQDPQFLISFYEKMQSDKGSIPDRFSAQQFSDYHSELNMSSLELGDSALYFCAGSSDRAKNIQYFGAGTRLSVL.

The gene calls are TRBV2 and TRBJ1-5; the D gene is possibly TRBD1 (6 bases). The CDR3 sequence is 14 residues long. Trimming stripped 7 bases from V and 8 bases from J, with 18 bases between. Per the germline V gene, CDR1 is SNHLY and CDR2 is FYNNEI. CDR3 DNA sequence: TGTGCCAGCAACCCCGGGACACCAAGGGAGCCCCAGCATTTT. Amino acids: CASNPGTPREPQHF.

This clonotype was recorded at least ten times. This rearrangement joins TRBV6-1 to TRBJ1-6; 7 positions match TRBD1. V was clipped by 6 bases and J by 3 bases; unmatched bases: 5. CDR1 MNHNS and CDR2 SASEGT come from the germline V gene. There are 15 residues in the CDR3. Here the CDR3 reads CASRGTAIYNSPLHF. In nucleotides, the CDR3 is TGTGCCAGCAGAGGGACAGCCATCTATAATTCACCCCTCCACTTT.

This rearrangement joins TRBV4-2 to TRBJ1-5, with 7 bases lining up with TRBD1. The V gene's germline CDR1 is LGHNA and CDR2 YNFKEQ. CDR3 length: 17 residues. V gave up 1 base and J gave up 4 bases; unmatched junction bases: 10. The CDR3 region is CASSQVSSGGENQPQHF. The DNA of the CDR3 is TGTGCCAGCAGCCAAGTTTCATCAGGGGGAGAGAATCAGCCCCAGCATTTT.